Presented here are 31 T cell receptor beta chains from one specimen sequenced in a study of neurological immune-mediated disorders. The time point was: longitudinal time-point 3. TCRdb re-called the 5' RACE reads with MiXCR, one entry per CDR3 protein. The table lists tens of thousands of distinct CDR3 sequences, 3.5% to 4.5% of them singletons. Source material: PBMCs. All receptors derive from a woman aged 60 to 75 with multiple sclerosis.

The chain combines TRBV6-6 with TRBJ1-1; the D gene is possibly TRBD1 (6 bases). Trimming left V 4 bases short and J 3 bases short, with 9 bases between. The CDR3 extends over 13 amino acids. Germline V lookup: CDR1 MNHNY, CDR2 SVGAGI (reference sequence). The CDR3: CASSSEGDTEAFF. The CDR3 DNA reads TGTGCCAGCAGTTCCGAGGGGGACACTGAAGCTTTCTTT.

This clonotype appeared many times. The chain employs TRBV5-1 and TRBJ2-5; tentatively, D is TRBD1 (6 bases). The length of the CDR3 is 14 residues. In germline, CDR1 is SGHRS, CDR2 YFSETQ. Trimming removed 5 bases at V and 3 bases at J, with 14 bases between. The CDR3 nucleotides are TGCGCCAGCAGTATCAAGGCAGGGGAAGAGACCCAGTACTTC. Translation: CASSIKAGEETQYF. The variable domain in full, with the rest retrieved from reference TRBV5-1 and TRBJ2-5, is KAGVTQTPRYLIKTRGQQVTLSCSPISGHRSVSWYQQTPGQGLQFLFEYFSETQRNKGNFPGRFSGRQFSNSRSEMNVSTLELGDSALYLCASSIKAGEETQYFGPGTRLLVL.

This clonotype has a count of ten or more. The chain couples TRBV7-8 to TRBJ1-1, with 10 bases lining up with TRBD1. The germline V gene has CDR1 SGHVS and CDR2 FQNEAQ. This CDR3 is built from 15 residues. V lost 4 bases to trimming and J lost 4 bases; unmatched junction nucleotides: 6. CDR3 residues: CASSWTGGVTTEAFF. Here the CDR3 DNA reads TGTGCCAGCAGCTGGACAGGGGGGGTGACCACTGAAGCTTTCTTT.

There are many counts of this clonotype. This chain links TRBV5-1 with TRBJ1-1; 7 bases line up with TRBD1. V was pared by 2 bases and J by 0 bases, with 7 bases of the junction left unmatched. CDR3 length: 16 residues. Germline V gene sequence: CDR1 SGHRS, CDR2 YFSETQ. The CDR3 sequence is CASSFSLDRVNTEAFF. CDR3 in DNA: TGCGCCAGCAGCTTTTCCCTCGACAGGGTGAACACTGAAGCTTTCTTT.

Many counts were recorded for this clonotype. The chain has TRBV20-1 and TRBJ2-2, with TRBD2 as a possible D gene (6 bases). Trimming removed 5 bases at V and 7 bases at J, with 14 bases between. This CDR3 has 13 residues. Germline CDR1 DFQATT, CDR2 SNEGSKA (reference sequence). CDR3 sequence reads: CSASHPGGGELFF. The CDR3 bases are TGCAGTGCTTCACACCCCGGGGGCGGGGAGCTGTTTTTT.

This clonotype has at least ten counts. The rearrangement uses TRBV3-1 and TRBJ1-1; weak D call: TRBD1 (6 bases). The V end lost 1 base, the J end lost 4 bases, and 19 bases lay between the germline ends. CDR3 size: 17 residues. Germline V CDR1 and CDR2: LGHDT, YNNKEL (reference sequence). The DNA for the CDR3 is TGTGCCAGCAGCCAAGTCCGAGCTTGGGGGGCGACCACTGAAGCTTTCTTT. Encoded protein: CASSQVRAWGATTEAFF. Full variable domain (outside the CDR3, taken from reference TRBV3-1 and TRBJ1-1): DTAVSQTPKYLVTQMGNDKSIKCEQNLGHDTMYWYKQDSKKFLKIMFSYNNKELIINETVPNRFSPKSPDKAHLNLHINSLELGDSAVYFCASSQVRAWGATTEAFFGQGTRLTVV.

This clonotype was counted many times. The chain is built from TRBV3-1 and TRBJ2-3; no clear D. Germline CDR1 LGHDT, CDR2 YNNKEL (reference sequence). CDR3 length: 14 amino acids. V was shortened by 1 base and J by 8 bases, with 13 bases between the two germline ends. DNA of the CDR3: TGTGCCAGCAGCCAAGGGCCTAGATTTGGTACGCAGTATTTT. It translates to CASSQGPRFGTQYF.

This clonotype was counted at least ten times. The chain carries TRBV2 and TRBJ2-2; 10 nucleotides match TRBD1. J was trimmed by 6 bases and V by 7 bases; bases with no gene match: 5. The CDR3 length is 14 residues. Germline CDR1 reads SNHLY; CDR2 reads FYNNEI. The CDR3 region is CASKGQGFSGELFF. For the CDR3, the DNA is TGTGCCAGCAAGGGACAGGGGTTTTCCGGGGAGCTGTTTTTT.

This clonotype was found many times. The chain joins TRBV12-3 or TRBV12-4 to TRBJ1-2, with a possible D match to TRBD1 (5 bases). The CDR3 has 13 amino acids. V shed 2 bases and J shed 8 bases, with 12 bases lying between them. The CDR3 sequence: CASSLLQGRGYTF. The CDR3 DNA reads TGTGCCAGCAGTTTATTGCAGGGTCGGGGCTACACCTTC.

This clonotype was counted ten times or more. The J gene is TRBJ1-2, the V gene TRBV7-8, with TRBD1 matching over 9 bases. The CDR3 extends over 14 amino acids. The V segment lost 4 bases and the J segment 6 bases; nucleotides outside the gene matches: 6. The germline CDR1 and CDR2 sequences are SGHVS and FQNEAQ. The CDR3 nucleotides read TGTGCCAGCAGCTCTAACAGGGGGCAAGATGGCTACACCTTC. Amino acid sequence: CASSSNRGQDGYTF.

This clonotype was observed at least ten times. This chain joins TRBV5-6 and TRBJ1-1; the D gene is possibly TRBD1 (6 bases). Germline CDR1 SGHDT, CDR2 YYEEEE. The CDR3 is 13 amino acids. V gave up 6 bases and J gave up 5 bases, with 14 bases separating them. The chain's CDR3 is CASTRGGATEAFF. CDR3 coding DNA: TGTGCCAGCACACGGGGGGGGGCTACTGAAGCTTTCTTT.

This clonotype occurred many times. This chain connects TRBV20-1 to TRBJ2-3; TRBD2 might be the D (6 bases). CDR3 length: 16 amino acids. V lost 3 bases to trimming and J lost 6 bases, with 22 bases between them. CDR1 and CDR2 from the germline V gene are DFQATT and SNEGSKA (reference sequence). As DNA, the CDR3 is TGCAGTGCTAGTGATCCTTTGCGGGGTTTGAAGGATACGCAGTATTTT. Protein sequence: CSASDPLRGLKDTQYF.

This clonotype has at least ten counts. V usage is TRBV6-5 and J usage is TRBJ1-4; D unclear. V was trimmed by 0 bases and J by 3 bases, leaving 14 bases between them. The CDR3 consists of 17 residues. The germline gives CDR1 MNHEY, CDR2 SVGAGI. This chain's CDR3 is CASSYSRMGGANEKLFF. In DNA form, the CDR3 reads TGTGCCAGCAGTTACTCCAGGATGGGTGGGGCTAATGAAAAACTGTTTTTT.

Ten or more counts support this clonotype. In DNA, the CDR3 is TGCAGTGCTAGAGATCCCCGGGGGCACACCGGGGAGCTGTTTTTT. This gives the protein CSARDPRGHTGELFF. V usage is TRBV20-1 and J usage is TRBJ2-2; D possibly uses TRBD1 or TRBD2 (6 bases each). Between the trimmed V and J ends, which lost 0 bases and 3 bases, there was a span of 11 bases. The CDR3 has 15 residues. CDR1 is DFQATT and CDR2 is SNEGSKA in the germline V gene (reference sequence).

In this sample, this clonotype turned up once. Germline is not matched at one junction end, which may reflect a read error. The chain is built from TRBV7-2 and TRBJ1-6; D perhaps matches TRBD1 (6 bases). The CDR3 has 14 residues. Per germline, CDR1 SGHTA and CDR2 FQGNSA. The CDR3 spells CANSSGTNNSPLHF. DNA for the CDR3: TGTGCCAACAGCAGCGGGACAAATAATTCACCCCTCCACTTT. Complete variable domain (other parts from reference TRBV7-2 and TRBJ1-6): GAGVSQSPSNKVTEKGKDVELRCDPISGHTALYWYRQSLGQGLEFLIYFQGNSAPDKSGLPSDRFSAERTGGSVSTLTIQRTQQEDSAVYLCANSSGTNNSPLHFGNGTRLTVT.

This clonotype has at least ten counts. The CDR3 bases are TGCGCCAGCAGCTTCGGGAGTTACACCGGGGAGCTGTTTTTT. Translation: CASSFGSYTGELFF. J is TRBJ2-2 and V is TRBV5-1; maybe TRBD2 (6 bases). V dropped 2 bases and J dropped 3 bases, with 8 bases sitting between them. Germline CDR1 reads SGHRS; CDR2 reads YFSETQ. This CDR3 is 14 amino acids long.

This clonotype occurred many times. CDR3 sequence reads: CASSLAGTVFGGYTF. As DNA, the CDR3 is TGCGCCAGCAGCTTGGCTGGGACAGTTTTTGGAGGCTACACCTTC. The rearrangement links TRBV5-1 to TRBJ1-2; 7 bases are shared with TRBD1. J gave up 8 bases and V 0 bases, and 10 bases lay outside the gene matches. CDR1 SGHRS and CDR2 YFSETQ come from the germline V gene. This CDR3 spans 15 amino acids.

This clonotype was picked up many times. J is TRBJ1-6 and V is TRBV5-1; D remains unclear. This CDR3 spans 17 amino acids. CDR1 and CDR2 (germline): SGHRS, YFSETQ. The V end lost 4 bases, the J end lost 9 bases, and 23 bases lay between the germline ends. The CDR3 DNA is TGCGCCAGCAGCCCGCTGCGGGAGAGGGCAGGAGGTTCACCCCTCCACTTT. This gives the protein CASSPLRERAGGSPLHF.

This clonotype was counted at least ten times. V usage is TRBV7-2 and J usage is TRBJ2-3; D gene ambiguous. The CDR3 extends over 15 amino acids. Germline-derived CDR1 and CDR2 are SGHTA and FQGNSA. The V end was cut by 1 base, the J end by 2 bases, with 10 bases between. For the CDR3, the DNA is TGTGCCAGCAGCTTAGTACAGCTACCCACAGATACGCAGTATTTT. It translates to CASSLVQLPTDTQYF.

This clonotype was observed many times. The chain carries TRBV7-6 and TRBJ2-7, with 9 bases lining up with TRBD1. CDR3 length equals 15 residues. Germline trimming cut 5 bases from V and 4 bases from J; bases unmatched to any gene: 9. Germline V CDR1 and CDR2: SGHVS, FNYEAQ. For the CDR3, the DNA is TGTGCCAGCAGCCACCCCGGGACAGGGTCTTACGAGCAGTACTTC. This gives the protein CASSHPGTGSYEQYF.

In its sample, this clonotype was seen many times. In DNA form, the CDR3 reads TGTGCCAGCAGCCAAGAGGCAGGTTGGTCCTATGGCTACACCTTC. Its protein product is CASSQEAGWSYGYTF. This chain connects TRBV3-1 to TRBJ1-2; D uncertain. With 0 bases removed from V and 4 bases from J, the gap between germline ends came to 12 bases. The CDR3 is 15 amino acids. CDR1 LGHDT and CDR2 YNNKEL come from the germline V gene (reference sequence).

This clonotype was found many times. V usage is TRBV29-1 and J usage is TRBJ2-5; 8 bases agree with TRBD2. CDR1 SQVTM and CDR2 ANQGSEA come from the germline V gene. The trim removed 2 bases at V and 2 bases at J, leaving 7 bases unmatched. This CDR3 is 15 amino acids long. CDR3 nucleotides: TGCAGCGTTGAACTAAGTAGCGGGGTTCAAGAGACCCAGTACTTC. Translating gives CSVELSSGVQETQYF.

This clonotype was picked up many times. The chain recombines TRBV9 with TRBJ1-1; no reliable D call. V lost 1 base and J 0 bases, leaving 22 bases between the germline ends. The germline gives CDR1 SGDLS, CDR2 YYNGEE. The CDR3 runs 19 residues. The CDR3 region has the DNA TGTGCCAGCAGCGTACCCTCCTTGGGCTTTTTGGGAGTGAACACTGAAGCTTTCTTT. Translation gives CASSVPSLGFLGVNTEAFF.

In its sample, this clonotype was seen many times. The chain links TRBV5-1 to TRBJ2-2; D gene ambiguous. V was trimmed by 6 bases and J by 4 bases, leaving 7 bases between them. Germline V gene data show CDR1 as SGHRS and CDR2 as YFSETQ. The CDR3 consists of 12 residues. The CDR3 DNA reads TGCGCCAGCAAGGATGGCACCGGGGAGCTGTTTTTT. Its translation is CASKDGTGELFF.

This clonotype was picked up many times. The V and J genes are TRBV5-1 and TRBJ1-2; D is possibly TRBD1 (5 bases). V lost 4 bases and J 3 bases, leaving 13 bases between the germline ends. The CDR3 runs to 14 residues. The germline CDR1 and CDR2 sequences are SGHRS and YFSETQ. Here the CDR3 reads CASSQGTGDYGYTF. The CDR3, as DNA: TGCGCCAGCAGCCAAGGGACGGGGGACTATGGCTACACCTTC. The variable domain in full, with the rest retrieved from reference TRBV5-1 and TRBJ1-2, is KAGVTQTPRYLIKTRGQQVTLSCSPISGHRSVSWYQQTPGQGLQFLFEYFSETQRNKGNFPGRFSGRQFSNSRSEMNVSTLELGDSALYLCASSQGTGDYGYTFGSGTRLTVV.

At least ten counts were recorded for this clonotype. The V gene is TRBV7-9, the J gene TRBJ1-5, with D possibly TRBD1 on 6 matching bases. V dropped 6 bases and J dropped 2 bases, with 11 bases sitting between them. There are 14 residues in the CDR3. CDR1 and CDR2 (germline): SEHNR, FQNEAQ (reference sequence). CDR3 bases: TGTGCCAGCAGGGCGGAGGGGGGCAATCAGCCCCAGCATTTT. This encodes CASRAEGGNQPQHF.

Many counts were recorded for this clonotype. V and J are TRBV9 and TRBJ2-7, with D tentatively TRBD1 (5 bases). V lost 2 bases to trimming and J lost 0 bases, with 18 bases between them. The CDR3 is 17 residues long. CDR1 is SGDLS and CDR2 is YYNGEE in the germline V gene. The CDR3 region has the DNA TGTGCCAGCAGCGTGGGCCCAGGGCAGACAGACTCCTACGAGCAGTACTTC. It is translated as CASSVGPGQTDSYEQYF.

This clonotype was observed many times. The chain is built from TRBV7-9 and TRBJ2-5; 11 bases are a match to TRBD2. V shed 5 bases and J 5 bases; nucleotides not matched to a gene: 7. This CDR3 has 15 amino acids. The germline V gene has CDR1 SEHNR and CDR2 FQNEAQ (reference sequence). The CDR3 spells CASSNSGGAGETQYF. The DNA for the CDR3 is TGTGCCAGCAGCAATAGCGGGGGGGCTGGGGAGACCCAGTACTTC.

This clonotype was counted at least ten times. This chain uses TRBV28 with TRBJ1-5; 7 bases line up with TRBD1. Looked up from germline, CDR1 is MDHEN and CDR2 is SYDVKM. CDR3 length: 17 residues. V was clipped by 7 bases and J by 7 bases; unmatched bases: 19. CDR3: CASKARGLSLKSQPQHF. In nucleotides, the CDR3 is TGTGCCAGCAAAGCCAGGGGGTTGAGTTTGAAAAGCCAGCCCCAGCATTTT.

This clonotype was seen at least ten times. V is TRBV20-1 and J is TRBJ2-3; D remains unclear. Trimming pared 0 bases from V and 7 bases from J, leaving 8 bases between. From germline, CDR1 is DFQATT and CDR2 SNEGSKA (reference sequence). This CDR3 is 12 amino acids long. In DNA, the CDR3 is TGCAGTGCTAGAGAACCCTCCTATACGCAGTATTTT. Protein sequence: CSAREPSYTQYF.

This clonotype was seen repeatedly, ten times or more. This rearrangement joins TRBV20-1 to TRBJ2-7; D uncertain. This CDR3 is 15 amino acids long. Germline V gene sequence: CDR1 DFQATT, CDR2 SNEGSKA (reference sequence). Deletions cut 1 base from V and 3 bases from J, with 16 bases between. The CDR3 DNA reads TGCAGTGCTAGAGGTGCCCCAGTGGTGGGCTACGAGCAGTACTTC. Its protein is CSARGAPVVGYEQYF.